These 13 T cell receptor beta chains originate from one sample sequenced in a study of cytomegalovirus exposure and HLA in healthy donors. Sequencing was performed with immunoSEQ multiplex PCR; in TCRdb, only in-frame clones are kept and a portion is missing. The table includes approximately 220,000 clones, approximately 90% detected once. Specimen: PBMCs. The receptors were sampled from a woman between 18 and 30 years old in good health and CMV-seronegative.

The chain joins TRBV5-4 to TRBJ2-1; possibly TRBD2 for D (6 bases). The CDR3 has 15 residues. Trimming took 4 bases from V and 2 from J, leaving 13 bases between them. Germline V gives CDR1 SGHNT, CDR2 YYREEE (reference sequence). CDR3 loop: CASSPDSGPYNEQFF. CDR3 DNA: TGTGCCAGCAGCCCCGATAGCGGCCCCTACAATGAGCAGTTCTTC.

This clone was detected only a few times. The CDR3 nucleotides read TGTGCCAGCAGTCCCGACAGAGCCTACGAGCAGTACTTC. Translated, it gives CASSPDRAYEQYF. The chain uses TRBV27 and TRBJ2-7; maybe TRBD1 (5 bases). The V end lost 5 bases, the J end lost 2 bases, and 10 bases lay between the germline ends. There are 13 residues in the CDR3. Looked up from germline, CDR1 is MNHEY and CDR2 is SMNVEV (reference sequence).

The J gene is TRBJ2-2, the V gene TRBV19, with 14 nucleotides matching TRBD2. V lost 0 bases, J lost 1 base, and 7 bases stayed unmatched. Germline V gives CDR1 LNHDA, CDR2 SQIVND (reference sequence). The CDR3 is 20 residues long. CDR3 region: CASSIDKGLAGVMNTGELFF. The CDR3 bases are TGTGCCAGTAGTATAGATAAGGGACTAGCGGGAGTAATGAACACCGGGGAGCTGTTTTTT.

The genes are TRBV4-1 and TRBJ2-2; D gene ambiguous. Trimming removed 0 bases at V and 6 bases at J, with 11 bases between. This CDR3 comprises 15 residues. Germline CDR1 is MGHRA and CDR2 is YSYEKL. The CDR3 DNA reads TGCGCCAGCAGCCAAGAGGTTCAGGCCTCCGGGGAGCTGTTTTTT. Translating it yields CASSQEVQASGELFF.

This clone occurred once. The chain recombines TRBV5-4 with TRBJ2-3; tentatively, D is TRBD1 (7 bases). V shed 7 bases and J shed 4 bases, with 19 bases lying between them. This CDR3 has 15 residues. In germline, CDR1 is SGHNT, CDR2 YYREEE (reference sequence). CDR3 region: CASGKPRGAADTQYF. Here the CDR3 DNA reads TGTGCCAGCGGAAAACCCAGGGGGGCGGCAGATACGCAGTATTTT. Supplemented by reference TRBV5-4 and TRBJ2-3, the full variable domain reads ETGVTQSPTHLIKTRGQQVTLRCSSQSGHNTVSWYQQALGQGPQFIFQYYREEENGRGNFPPRFSGLQFPNYSSELNVNALELDDSALYLCASGKPRGAADTQYFGPGTRLTVL.

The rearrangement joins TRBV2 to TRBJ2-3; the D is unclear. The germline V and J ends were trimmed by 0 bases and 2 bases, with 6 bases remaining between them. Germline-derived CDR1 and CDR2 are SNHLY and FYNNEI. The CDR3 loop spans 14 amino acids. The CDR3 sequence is CASSEARYTDTQYF. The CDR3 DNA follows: TGTGCCAGCAGTGAAGCTAGATACACAGATACGCAGTATTTT.

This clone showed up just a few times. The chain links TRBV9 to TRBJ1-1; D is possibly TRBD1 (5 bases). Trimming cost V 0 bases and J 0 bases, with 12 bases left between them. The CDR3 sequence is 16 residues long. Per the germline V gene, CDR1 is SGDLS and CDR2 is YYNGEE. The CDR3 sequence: CASSVEQTELNTEAFF. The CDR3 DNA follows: TGTGCCAGCAGCGTAGAACAGACAGAATTGAACACTGAAGCTTTCTTT. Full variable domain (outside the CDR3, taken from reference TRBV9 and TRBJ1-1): DSGVTQTPKHLITATGQRVTLRCSPRSGDLSVYWYQQSLDQGLQFLIQYYNGEERAKGNILERFSAQQFPDLHSELNLSSLELGDSALYFCASSVEQTELNTEAFFGQGTRLTVV.

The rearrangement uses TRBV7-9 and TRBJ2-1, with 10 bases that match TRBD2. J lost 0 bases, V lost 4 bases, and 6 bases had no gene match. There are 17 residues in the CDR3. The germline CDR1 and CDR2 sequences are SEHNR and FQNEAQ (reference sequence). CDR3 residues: CASSWTSGPSSYNEQFF. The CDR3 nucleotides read TGTGCCAGCAGCTGGACTAGCGGCCCAAGCTCCTACAATGAGCAGTTCTTC.

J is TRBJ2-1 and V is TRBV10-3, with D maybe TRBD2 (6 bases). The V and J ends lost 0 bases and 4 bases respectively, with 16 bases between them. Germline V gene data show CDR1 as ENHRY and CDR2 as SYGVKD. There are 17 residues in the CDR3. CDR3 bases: TGTGCCATCAGTGAGTCGCTGGAGGGCCTGGGGTACAATGAGCAGTTCTTC. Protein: CAISESLEGLGYNEQFF.

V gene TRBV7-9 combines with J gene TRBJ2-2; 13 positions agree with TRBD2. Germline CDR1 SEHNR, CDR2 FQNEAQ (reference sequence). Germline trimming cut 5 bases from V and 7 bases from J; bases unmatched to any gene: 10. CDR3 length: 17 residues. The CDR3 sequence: CASSSTTSGRAIGELFF. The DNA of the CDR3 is TGTGCCAGCAGCAGTACTACTAGCGGGAGGGCCATCGGGGAGCTGTTTTTT.

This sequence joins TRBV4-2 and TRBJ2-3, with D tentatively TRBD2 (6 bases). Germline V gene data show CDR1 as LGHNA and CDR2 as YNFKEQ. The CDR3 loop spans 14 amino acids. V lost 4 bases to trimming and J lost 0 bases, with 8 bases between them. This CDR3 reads CASSRSGSTDTQYF. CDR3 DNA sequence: TGTGCCAGCAGCCGTAGCGGAAGCACAGATACGCAGTATTTT.

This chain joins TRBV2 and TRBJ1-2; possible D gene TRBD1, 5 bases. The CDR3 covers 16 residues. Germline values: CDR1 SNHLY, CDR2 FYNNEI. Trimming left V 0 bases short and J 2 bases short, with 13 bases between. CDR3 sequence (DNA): TGTGCCAGCAGTGAAGCGCTCAGGGCACGGAACTATGGCTACACCTTC. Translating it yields CASSEALRARNYGYTF. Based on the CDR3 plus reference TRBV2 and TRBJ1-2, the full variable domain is EPEVTQTPSHQVTQMGQEVILRCVPISNHLYFYWYRQILGQKVEFLVSFYNNEISEKSEIFDDQFSVERPDGSNFTLKIRSTKLEDSAMYFCASSEALRARNYGYTFGSGTRLTVV.

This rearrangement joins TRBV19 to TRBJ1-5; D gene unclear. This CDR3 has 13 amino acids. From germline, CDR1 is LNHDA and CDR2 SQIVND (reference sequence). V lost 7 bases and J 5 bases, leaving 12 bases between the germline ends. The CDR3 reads CASTPGGHQPQHF. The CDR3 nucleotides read TGTGCCAGTACCCCGGGAGGCCATCAGCCCCAGCATTTT.